This is a list of T cell receptor beta chains from one sample in a study of blood T cell repertoires in COVID-19. Using immunoSEQ multiplex PCR, the repertoire was profiled, and TCRdb retains in-frame clones only, with some absent. The sample yields 60,000 to 75,000 clones, about 90% seen once. Sequencing was performed on peripheral blood. The receptors come from a woman aged 50 to 60 with COVID-19, enrolled during active disease. The CDR3 runs from the conserved cysteine through the conserved F or W. The order of the fields is V gene, CDR3 length, D gene, J gene, clone size, CDR3 protein, CDR3 DNA. A D gene is named only where the DNA matches it firmly. Size tells how often a clone was seen (once, few, many) or the class of an expanded clone, and some rows leave it out.

v_call: TRBV6-5
cdr3_length: 13
d_call: .
j_call: TRBJ2-5
clone_size: .
cdr3_aa: CASSSAAGGTQYF
cdr3_nt: TGTGCCAGCAGTTCGGCTGCCGGGGGGACCCAGTACTTC

v_call: TRBV6-5
cdr3_length: 14
d_call: TRBD1
j_call: TRBJ2-2
clone_size: .
cdr3_aa: CASDRGTYTGELFF
cdr3_nt: TGTGCCAGTGACAGGGGGACGTACACCGGGGAGCTGTTTTTT

v_call: TRBV27
cdr3_length: 15
d_call: .
j_call: TRBJ2-7
clone_size: .
cdr3_aa: CASSPKLEVVYEQYF
cdr3_nt: TGTGCCAGCAGTCCCAAGCTCGAGGTGGTGTACGAGCAGTACTTC

v_call: TRBV21-1
cdr3_length: 15
d_call: .
j_call: TRBJ2-7
clone_size: .
cdr3_aa: CASSKETVSSYEQYF
cdr3_nt: TGTGCCAGCAGCAAAGAAACGGTTAGCTCCTACGAGCAGTACTTC

v_call: TRBV2
cdr3_length: 17
d_call: TRBD2
j_call: TRBJ2-7
clone_size: .
cdr3_aa: CASENWGLAGRIYEQYF
cdr3_nt: TGTGCCAGCGAGAACTGGGGACTAGCGGGACGGATCTACGAGCAGTACTTC

v_call: TRBV19
cdr3_length: 12
d_call: .
j_call: TRBJ1-1
clone_size: .
cdr3_aa: CASSISNFEAFF
cdr3_nt: TGTGCCAGTAGTATAAGTAACTTCGAAGCTTTCTTT

v_call: TRBV5-6
cdr3_length: 14
d_call: .
j_call: TRBJ2-2
clone_size: .
cdr3_aa: CASSLTARARELFF
cdr3_nt: TGTGCCAGCAGCTTGACCGCGAGGGCACGGGAGCTGTTTTTT

v_call: TRBV7-2
cdr3_length: 16
d_call: TRBD2
j_call: TRBJ2-2
clone_size: .
cdr3_aa: CASSLEASGTAGELFF
cdr3_nt: TGTGCCAGCAGCTTAGAGGCTAGCGGGACGGCGGGGGAGCTGTTTTTT

v_call: TRBV28
cdr3_length: 14
d_call: TRBD1
j_call: TRBJ1-5
clone_size: .
cdr3_aa: CASSPIGGSQPQHF
cdr3_nt: TGTGCCAGCAGCCCCATAGGGGGCAGCCAGCCCCAGCATTTT

v_call: TRBV6-5
cdr3_length: 14
d_call: TRBD2
j_call: TRBJ2-7
clone_size: .
cdr3_aa: CASRASGTIYEQYF
cdr3_nt: TGTGCCAGCAGAGCTAGCGGGACTATCTACGAGCAGTACTTC

v_call: TRBV10-3
cdr3_length: 14
d_call: .
j_call: TRBJ2-1
clone_size: .
cdr3_aa: CATNRDSTYNEQFF
cdr3_nt: TGTGCCACCAATAGGGACTCCACCTACAATGAGCAGTTCTTC

v_call: TRBV30
cdr3_length: 11
d_call: .
j_call: TRBJ1-4
clone_size: .
cdr3_aa: CAWRTGGRLFF
cdr3_nt: TGTGCCTGGAGAACCGGGGGAAGGCTGTTTTTT

v_call: TRBV7-9
cdr3_length: 13
d_call: .
j_call: TRBJ1-2
clone_size: .
cdr3_aa: CASSLAKEGGYTF
cdr3_nt: TGTGCCAGCAGCTTAGCCAAGGAGGGTGGCTACACCTTC

v_call: TRBV5-4
cdr3_length: 15
d_call: TRBD1
j_call: TRBJ2-2
clone_size: .
cdr3_aa: CASSRQGSSTGELFF
cdr3_nt: TGTGCCAGCAGCCGACAGGGAAGTAGCACCGGGGAGCTGTTTTTT

v_call: TRBV14
cdr3_length: 15
d_call: TRBD1
j_call: TRBJ1-2
clone_size: .
cdr3_aa: CASSQEQGHSYGYTF
cdr3_nt: TGTGCCAGCAGCCAAGAACAGGGGCATAGCTATGGCTACACCTTC

v_call: TRBV28
cdr3_length: 13
d_call: .
j_call: TRBJ2-7
clone_size: .
cdr3_aa: CASSSQPIYEQYF
cdr3_nt: TGTGCCAGCAGTTCACAACCGATCTACGAGCAGTACTTC

v_call: TRBV5-1
cdr3_length: 13
d_call: .
j_call: TRBJ1-2
clone_size: .
cdr3_aa: CASTTTTNYGYTF
cdr3_nt: TGCGCCAGCACAACAACAACTAACTATGGCTACACCTTC

v_call: TRBV6-5
cdr3_length: 15
d_call: .
j_call: TRBJ1-6
clone_size: .
cdr3_aa: CASSKPGALHSPLHF
cdr3_nt: TGTGCCAGCAGCAAACCTGGGGCCCTCCATTCACCCCTCCACTTT

v_call: TRBV13
cdr3_length: 14
d_call: .
j_call: TRBJ2-7
clone_size: once
cdr3_aa: CASSLETASYEQYF
cdr3_nt: TGTGCCAGCAGCTTAGAGACAGCTTCCTACGAGCAGTACTTC

v_call: TRBV19
cdr3_length: 15
d_call: TRBD1
j_call: TRBJ1-5
clone_size: .
cdr3_aa: CASSSHRGPFQPQHF
cdr3_nt: TGTGCCAGTAGTTCCCACAGGGGCCCCTTTCAGCCCCAGCATTTT

v_call: TRBV6-6
cdr3_length: 15
d_call: .
j_call: TRBJ2-2
clone_size: .
cdr3_aa: CASSSGTRSTGELFF
cdr3_nt: TGTGCCAGCAGTTCCGGGACACGGAGCACCGGGGAGCTGTTTTTT

v_call: TRBV30
cdr3_length: 12
d_call: .
j_call: TRBJ2-3
clone_size: once
cdr3_aa: CAWSPGGDTQYF
cdr3_nt: TGTGCCTGGAGCCCCGGCGGGGATACGCAGTATTTT

v_call: TRBV4-1
cdr3_length: 17
d_call: .
j_call: TRBJ1-3
clone_size: .
cdr3_aa: CASSSPGRGRAGNTIYF
cdr3_nt: TGCGCCAGCAGCTCACCCGGTAGGGGAAGAGCTGGAAACACCATATATTTT

v_call: TRBV29-1
cdr3_length: 13
d_call: TRBD2
j_call: TRBJ2-1
clone_size: .
cdr3_aa: CSVGRLAGYEQFF
cdr3_nt: TGCAGCGTTGGACGGCTAGCGGGATATGAGCAGTTCTTC

v_call: TRBV5-1
cdr3_length: 18
d_call: TRBD2
j_call: TRBJ2-1
clone_size: once
cdr3_aa: CASSLRTSGAYTYNEQFF
cdr3_nt: TGCGCCAGCAGCTTGCGTACTAGCGGAGCTTACACCTACAATGAGCAGTTCTTC

v_call: TRBV9
cdr3_length: 15
d_call: .
j_call: TRBJ1-2
clone_size: .
cdr3_aa: CASSVEVQGNYGYTF
cdr3_nt: TGTGCCAGCAGCGTAGAAGTACAGGGTAACTATGGCTACACCTTC

v_call: TRBV28
cdr3_length: 15
d_call: TRBD1
j_call: TRBJ1-5
clone_size: once
cdr3_aa: CASSTAKTGNQPQHF
cdr3_nt: TGTGCCAGCAGTACCGCTAAGACAGGGAATCAGCCCCAGCATTTT

v_call: TRBV2
cdr3_length: 14
d_call: TRBD1
j_call: TRBJ1-1
clone_size: .
cdr3_aa: CASSPGTGAPEAFF
cdr3_nt: TGTGCCAGCAGTCCCGGGACAGGGGCCCCTGAAGCTTTCTTT

v_call: TRBV4-2
cdr3_length: 17
d_call: TRBD2
j_call: TRBJ2-2
clone_size: .
cdr3_aa: CASSSRTSGTSSGELFF
cdr3_nt: TGTGCCAGCAGCTCCCGGACTAGCGGGACTTCATCCGGGGAGCTGTTTTTT

v_call: TRBV9
cdr3_length: 13
d_call: .
j_call: TRBJ2-5
clone_size: .
cdr3_aa: CASSDGPAETQYF
cdr3_nt: TGTGCCAGCAGCGATGGGCCCGCGGAGACCCAGTACTTC

v_call: TRBV5-4
cdr3_length: 15
d_call: .
j_call: TRBJ1-5
clone_size: .
cdr3_aa: CASSLEPGSDQPQHF
cdr3_nt: TGTGCCAGCAGCTTGGAACCGGGGTCGGATCAGCCCCAGCATTTT

v_call: TRBV19
cdr3_length: 15
d_call: TRBD2
j_call: TRBJ2-3
clone_size: once
cdr3_aa: CASSSASGFTDTQYF
cdr3_nt: TGTGCCAGTAGTAGCGCTAGCGGCTTCACAGATACGCAGTATTTT

v_call: TRBV28
cdr3_length: 15
d_call: .
j_call: TRBJ1-2
clone_size: .
cdr3_aa: CASSFSAGIGYGYTF
cdr3_nt: TGTGCCAGCAGCTTTTCTGCGGGCATTGGCTATGGCTACACCTTC